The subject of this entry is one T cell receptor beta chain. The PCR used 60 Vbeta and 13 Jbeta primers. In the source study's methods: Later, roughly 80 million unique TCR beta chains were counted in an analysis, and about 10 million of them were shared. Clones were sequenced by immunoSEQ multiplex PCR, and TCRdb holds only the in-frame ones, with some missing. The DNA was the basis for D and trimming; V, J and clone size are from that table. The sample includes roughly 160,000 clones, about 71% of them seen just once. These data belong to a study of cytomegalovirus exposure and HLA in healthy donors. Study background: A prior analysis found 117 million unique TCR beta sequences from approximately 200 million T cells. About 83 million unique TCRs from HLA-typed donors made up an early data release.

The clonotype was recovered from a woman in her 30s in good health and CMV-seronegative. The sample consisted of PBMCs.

DNA of the CDR3: TGTGCCAGCAGCCCTCGGGGGGGGGCTTCCCCCAAATATACGCAGTATTTT. The encoded protein is CASSPRGGASPKYTQYF. This chain joins TRBV11-2 and TRBJ2-3, with 8 positions matching TRBD2. Germline CDR1 reads SGHAT; CDR2 reads FQNNGV. The CDR3 consists of 17 residues. The J segment lost 7 bases and the V segment lost 5 bases, leaving 17 bases of the junction unmatched.